These T cell receptor beta chains were read from a single sample in a study of a mutant IDH1 vaccine in newly diagnosed glioma. Assay used: immunoSEQ multiplex PCR; TCRdb lists only in-frame clones, some missing. The repertoire holds 9,500 to 12,000 clones, around 81% seen once, with less than 20% in the top ten. No antigen has been identified for these receptors. This material consisted of PBMCs, taken from a glioma patient whose treatment included an IDH1 peptide vaccine. Receptors were obtained from a young man with glioma. Both conserved end residues are part of each CDR3. The D gene is left open where the match is weak. A clone size is listed for some rows: how often the clone was seen (once, few, many), or a class if it is expanded.

D gene,V gene,clone size,J gene,CDR3 protein,CDR3 DNA
TRBD1,TRBV5-1,-,TRBJ2-7,CASSLGGDRGHEQYF,TGCGCCAGCAGCTTGGGAGGGGACAGGGGACACGAGCAGTACTTC
-,TRBV2,-,TRBJ1-2,CADGGSFGYTF,TGTGCCGATGGGGGGTCCTTTGGCTACACCTTC
-,TRBV5-1,few,TRBJ1-1,CASSLVPGMNTEAFF,TGCGCCAGCAGCTTGGTACCGGGCATGAACACTGAAGCTTTCTTT
-,TRBV27,-,TRBJ2-7,CASSLARDGFYEQYF,TGTGCCAGCAGCCTAGCCCGGGACGGGTTCTACGAGCAGTACTTC
-,TRBV5-1,-,TRBJ2-7,CASSFSPTGYEQYF,TGCGCCAGCAGCTTTAGCCCCACAGGCTACGAGCAGTACTTC
-,TRBV6-6,-,TRBJ1-1,CASSSYSTEAFF,TGTGCCAGCAGTTCCTACAGCACTGAAGCTTTCTTT
TRBD2,TRBV27,few,TRBJ2-1,CASSFTSGTPYGEQFF,TGTGCCAGCAGTTTCACTAGCGGGACCCCCTATGGAGAGCAGTTCTTC
TRBD1,TRBV5-4,once,TRBJ2-5,CASTLGQGETQETQYF,TGTGCCAGCACCCTTGGACAGGGGGAGACCCAAGAGACCCAGTACTTC
-,TRBV7-6,-,TRBJ2-2,CAINPWDANTGELFF,TGTGCCATCAACCCCTGGGATGCGAACACCGGGGAGCTGTTTTTT
-,TRBV25-1,-,TRBJ2-2,CASRTAGRNTGELFF,TGTGCCAGCAGGACGGCGGGACGGAACACCGGGGAGCTGTTTTTT
-,TRBV4-1,-,TRBJ1-1,CASSQVEGPFEAFF,TGCGCCAGCAGCCAAGTTGAGGGGCCCTTTGAAGCTTTCTTT
-,TRBV10-1,once,TRBJ2-1,CASSDTQGRLYNEQFF,TGCGCCAGCAGTGACACCCAGGGGCGACTCTACAATGAGCAGTTCTTC
-,TRBV2,-,TRBJ1-5,CASSEQGLDQPQHF,TGTGCCAGCAGTGAACAGGGCCTAGATCAGCCCCAGCATTTT
TRBD2,TRBV6-5,once,TRBJ2-7,CASSLGRASHEQYF,TGTGCCAGCAGTTTGGGGAGGGCCTCCCACGAGCAGTACTTC
TRBD1,TRBV10-3,-,TRBJ1-1,CAIAPGQGGNTEAFF,TGTGCCATCGCACCGGGACAGGGGGGAAACACTGAAGCTTTCTTT
TRBD1,TRBV19,-,TRBJ2-7,CASSSRDSSSYEQYF,TGTGCCAGTAGTTCACGGGACAGCAGCTCCTACGAGCAGTACTTC
-,TRBV5-1,-,TRBJ2-3,CASRQNGQSTDTQYF,TGCGCCAGCAGACAGAACGGGCAGAGCACAGATACGCAGTATTTT
-,TRBV6-6,-,TRBJ2-7,CASSYSLSEQYF,TGTGCCAGCAGTTACTCCCTATCCGAGCAGTACTTC